The 12 T cell receptor beta chains given below trace back to one sample, sequenced in a study of CD8+ T cells in alopecia areata. RNA extraction was followed by reverse transcription into cDNA, which acted as the sequencing template. Profiling relied on immunoSEQ multiplex PCR, and the TCRdb table lists in-frame clones only, not all of them. The data contain about 220,000 clones, more than 45% of them seen just once; the ten biggest clones take up 1.5% to 2%. The treatment was: oral pan-JAK inhibitor, 5-10 mg twice daily. Sample: CD4+ T cells sorted from blood, taken at week 4, from a patient treated with tofacitinib. The receptors were gathered from a human donor with alopecia areata.

CDR3 sequence: CASSTGTRSPNEQFF. CDR3 nucleotide sequence: TGTGCCAGTAGTACTGGGACTAGAAGTCCCAATGAGCAGTTCTTC. This chain uses TRBV19 with TRBJ2-1; 8 bases align to TRBD2. V dropped 4 bases and J dropped 6; count of bases not matched to a gene: 8. CDR1 and CDR2 (germline): LNHDA, SQIVND (reference sequence). CDR3 length: 15 residues.

This clone was detected only a few times. The chain links TRBV7-2 to TRBJ2-7; D unclear. This CDR3 is built from 17 residues. Per germline, CDR1 SGHTA and CDR2 FQGNSA. With 3 bases removed from V and 0 bases from J, the gap between germline ends came to 18 bases. The CDR3 protein is CASSFSRVAQSSYEQYF. CDR3 sequence (DNA): TGTGCCAGCAGCTTTAGCCGAGTTGCGCAAAGCTCCTACGAGCAGTACTTC. Full variable domain (missing parts from reference TRBV7-2 and TRBJ2-7): GAGVSQSPSNKVTEKGKDVELRCDPISGHTALYWYRQSLGQGLEFLIYFQGNSAPDKSGLPSDRFSAERTGGSVSTLTIQRTQQEDSAVYLCASSFSRVAQSSYEQYFGPGTRLTVT.

The genes are TRBV15 and TRBJ2-3; D not certain. CDR3 length: 12 amino acids. V lost 1 base and J lost 9, with 8 bases in between. Looked up from germline, CDR1 is LNHNV and CDR2 is YYDKDF (reference sequence). CDR3 loop: CATSRVGETQYF. The CDR3, as DNA: TGTGCCACCAGCAGAGTTGGAGAAACGCAGTATTTT.

A single count supports this clone. This chain links TRBV30 with TRBJ1-1; D remains unclear. The V end lost 1 base, the J end lost 0 bases, and 9 bases lay between the germline ends. The CDR3 is 14 amino acids. The germline CDR1 and CDR2 sequences are GTSNPN and SVGIG (reference sequence). The CDR3, as DNA: TGTGCCTGGAGTGGGCTATACATGAACACTGAAGCTTTCTTT. This gives the protein CAWSGLYMNTEAFF.

The chain combines TRBV27 with TRBJ1-2; the D gene is possibly TRBD1 (6 bases). Germline CDR1 is MNHEY and CDR2 is SMNVEV (reference sequence). The germline V and J ends were trimmed by 5 bases and 5 bases, with 24 bases remaining between them. The length of the CDR3 is 17 residues. The CDR3 loop reads CASSPYRQAAPRYGYTF. The DNA of the CDR3 is TGTGCCAGCAGTCCCTACCGACAGGCGGCCCCTAGGTATGGCTACACCTTC.

This clone came up many times. The chain joins TRBV4-3 to TRBJ2-7; D is possibly TRBD1 (5 bases). CDR1 is LGHNA and CDR2 is YSLEER in the germline V gene. V was clipped by 2 bases and J by 3 bases, with 14 bases between them. The CDR3 extends over 15 amino acids. The CDR3 loop reads CASSQFHRPHYEQYF. The CDR3 nucleotides read TGCGCCAGCAGCCAATTCCACAGGCCCCACTACGAGCAGTACTTC.

The genes are TRBV25-1 and TRBJ2-3, with 7 bases matching TRBD2. The CDR3 runs to 15 residues. The V and J ends lost 3 bases and 0 bases, in that order; junction bases with no gene match: 3. Germline V gene data show CDR1 as MGHDK and CDR2 as SYGVNS. In DNA form, the CDR3 reads TGTGCCAGCAGTGAGGGCGGGAGTAGCACAGATACGCAGTATTTT. As protein: CASSEGGSSTDTQYF.

The chain links TRBV9 to TRBJ2-1, with 8 positions matching TRBD2. Trimming at V came to 7 bases and at J to 4 bases, leaving 7 bases not matched to a gene. CDR3 length: 14 amino acids. CDR1 and CDR2 from the germline V gene are SGDLS and YYNGEE. The DNA of the CDR3 is TGTGCCAGCCGTGGGGCGGGGGGATACAATGAGCAGTTCTTC. Its translation is CASRGAGGYNEQFF.

The V call is TRBV30, the J call TRBJ2-7, with D perhaps matching TRBD1 (5 bases). Germline loops: CDR1 GTSNPN, CDR2 SVGIG (reference sequence). The CDR3 contains 12 residues. Trimming left V 0 bases short and J 4 bases short, with 7 bases between. CDR3 loop: CAWSVAGYEQYF. The CDR3 region has the DNA TGTGCCTGGAGTGTGGCAGGGTACGAGCAGTACTTC.

This clone was observed a few times. V and J are TRBV10-3 and TRBJ2-5, with D uncertain. V was pared by 0 bases and J by 5 bases, with 7 bases between. The germline V gene has CDR1 ENHRY and CDR2 SYGVKD. The CDR3 extends over 13 amino acids. The CDR3 DNA sequence: TGTGCCATCAGTGAGTCGCTCCCGGAGACCCAGTACTTC. Its translation: CAISESLPETQYF.

This clone showed up just a few times. The V and J genes are TRBV14 and TRBJ2-7; 10 bases align to TRBD1. Germline V gene lookup returns CDR1 SGHDN and CDR2 FVKESK. After removal of 3 bases from V and 6 bases from J, the junction contained 11 bases not matched to a gene. CDR3 length equals 16 residues. In DNA, the CDR3 is TGTGCCAGCAGCCAGAATGAAGGGACAGGGGCGTGCGAGCAGTACTTC. It yields the protein CASSQNEGTGACEQYF.

The chain carries TRBV6-5 and TRBJ1-1; TRBD1 might be the D (6 bases). This CDR3 is built from 15 residues. V was shortened by 7 bases and J by 1 base, with 16 bases between the two germline ends. Germline V lookup: CDR1 MNHEY, CDR2 SVGAGI. DNA for the CDR3: TGTGCCAGCACCCAGATCGGACAGAAGAACACTGAAGCTTTCTTT. It specifies CASTQIGQKNTEAFF.